These 10 T cell receptor beta chains originate from one sample sequenced in a study of blood T cell repertoires in COVID-19. TCRdb keeps only in-frame clones here, not all; method: immunoSEQ multiplex PCR. The sample contains 35,000 to 45,000 clones, around nine tenths of which appear only once. What was sequenced was peripheral blood. The origin of the receptors is a human donor in a cohort sampled during active COVID-19.

This chain joins TRBV4-3 and TRBJ2-1; unclear D gene. The CDR3 has 13 residues. V lost 0 bases, J lost 4 bases, and 4 bases lay in between. CDR1 is LGHNA, CDR2 YSLEER, per germline. In DNA, the CDR3 is TGCGCCAGCAGCCAAGACACTTACAATGAGCAGTTCTTC. As protein: CASSQDTYNEQFF.

This chain links TRBV6-4 with TRBJ2-3; 7 positions agree with TRBD2. CDR3 length: 16 residues. The germline V gene has CDR1 MRHNA and CDR2 SNTAGT. V shed 4 bases and J 0 bases; nucleotides not matched to a gene: 7. CDR3 DNA: TGTGCCAGCAGTGCGGGAGCGGGGTCTAGCACAGATACGCAGTATTTT. It is translated as CASSAGAGSSTDTQYF.

The chain employs TRBV11-2 and TRBJ2-1, with D perhaps matching TRBD2 (6 bases). The germline V gene has CDR1 SGHAT and CDR2 FQNNGV. The CDR3 totals 15 residues. The ends were cut back, 3 bases at V and 3 bases at J, with 12 bases in the middle. The CDR3 nucleotides are TGTGCCAGCAGCTTGTTTGGGGAGGACTACAATGAGCAGTTCTTC. Its translation is CASSLFGEDYNEQFF.

The chain combines TRBV6-5 with TRBJ2-5, with 7 bases identical to TRBD2. Germline-derived CDR1 and CDR2 are MNHEY and SVGAGI. V lost 0 bases, J lost 1 base, and 5 bases stayed unmatched. The CDR3 is 16 residues long. The CDR3 DNA follows: TGTGCCAGCAGTTACTCAAGGTCTAGCGGCCAAGAGACCCAGTACTTC. Protein product: CASSYSRSSGQETQYF.

In nucleotides, the CDR3 is TGTGCCACCAGTGACACGGGACAGGGACAAGAGACCCAGTACTTC. It yields the protein CATSDTGQGQETQYF. This rearrangement joins TRBV24-1 to TRBJ2-5, with 9 bases matching TRBD1. With 4 bases clipped from V and 2 bases from J, the junction kept 4 bases outside the gene matches. The CDR3 contains 15 residues. Germline V gene sequence: CDR1 KGHDR, CDR2 SFDVKD.

This clone turned up a few times. The chain uses TRBV19 and TRBJ1-5, with 12 bases matching TRBD1. The CDR3 is made up of 15 amino acids. Germline CDR1 is LNHDA and CDR2 is SQIVND (reference sequence). The junction had 9 bases not matched to a gene; V was cut back by 8 bases and J by 7 bases. CDR3 nucleotide sequence: TGTGCCAGTGAGTTGGGACAGGGGGCGAGACAGCCCCAGCATTTT. Translated, it gives CASELGQGARQPQHF.

The chain carries TRBV4-1 and TRBJ2-2; D is possibly TRBD2 (5 bases). This CDR3 contains 16 residues. Trimming stripped 5 bases from V and 4 bases from J, with 17 bases between. The V gene's germline CDR1 is MGHRA and CDR2 YSYEKL. For the CDR3, the DNA is TGCGCCAGCAGCATATACGACACTAGTTTCACCGGGGAGCTGTTTTTT. Its translation: CASSIYDTSFTGELFF.

The table lists this clone with a count of one. The rearrangement uses TRBV7-9 and TRBJ2-2; no clear D gene. The CDR3 runs 14 residues. The V end lost 6 bases, the J end lost 0 bases, and 8 bases lay between the germline ends. The germline V gene encodes CDR1 SEHNR and CDR2 FQNEAQ (reference sequence). Written as DNA, the CDR3 is TGTGCCAGCAGAATGCAGGCGAACACCGGGGAGCTGTTTTTT. Its protein product is CASRMQANTGELFF. Combining the CDR3 with reference TRBV7-9 and TRBJ2-2 gives the whole variable domain DTGVSQNPRHKITKRGQNVTFRCDPISEHNRLYWYRQTLGQGPEFLTYFQNEAQLEKSRLLSDRFSAERPKGSFSTLEIQRTEQGDSAMYLCASRMQANTGELFFGEGSRLTVL.

V is TRBV4-2 and J is TRBJ1-2; TRBD1 matches 11 bases. This CDR3 spans 16 amino acids. V lost 0 bases, J lost 4 bases, and 4 bases stayed unmatched. Germline V lookup: CDR1 LGHNA, CDR2 YNFKEQ. Written as DNA, the CDR3 is TGTGCCAGCAGCCAAGACTGGACAGGGGGCGGCTATGGCTACACCTTC. This sequence encodes CASSQDWTGGGYGYTF.

The J gene is TRBJ2-3, the V gene TRBV5-4; 11 nucleotides line up with TRBD2. CDR3 size: 16 residues. Trimming at V came to 4 bases and at J to 5 bases, leaving 9 bases not matched to a gene. Per the germline V gene, CDR1 is SGHNT and CDR2 is YYREEE (reference sequence). Here the CDR3 reads CASSPQLAGVGDTQYF. CDR3 sequence (DNA): TGTGCCAGCAGCCCTCAACTAGCGGGGGTAGGAGATACGCAGTATTTT.